Included here is one T cell receptor (beta chain) sequence, with context. Original data processing: How many nucleated cells were present was estimated from reference gene primer amplification. Only in-frame clones appear in the TCRdb table, and some are missing; sequencing was by immunoSEQ multiplex PCR. That table is the source of V, J and clone size, and D and trimming were worked out from the DNA. The table records under 130,000 clones, roughly nine tenths of them present only once. This CDR3 spans 13 amino acids. Trimming stripped 4 bases from V and 5 bases from J, with 8 bases between. This record comes from a study of blood T cell repertoires in COVID-19. Across the whole study: Specimens from acute and convalescent COVID-19 originated in the United States, Italy and Spain. PBMCs, B-cell-depleted T cells, or T cells provided the cDNA or gDNA that made up the material.

The origin of this receptor is a woman of 80 years or more in a cohort sampled during active COVID-19. The V gene is TRBV12-3 or TRBV12-4, the J gene TRBJ2-2; D might be TRBD2 (5 bases). The sample taken for sequencing was peripheral blood. The CDR3 sequence is CASSSQRTGELFF. The CDR3 bases are TGTGCCAGCAGTTCTCAGCGGACCGGGGAGCTGTTTTTT.